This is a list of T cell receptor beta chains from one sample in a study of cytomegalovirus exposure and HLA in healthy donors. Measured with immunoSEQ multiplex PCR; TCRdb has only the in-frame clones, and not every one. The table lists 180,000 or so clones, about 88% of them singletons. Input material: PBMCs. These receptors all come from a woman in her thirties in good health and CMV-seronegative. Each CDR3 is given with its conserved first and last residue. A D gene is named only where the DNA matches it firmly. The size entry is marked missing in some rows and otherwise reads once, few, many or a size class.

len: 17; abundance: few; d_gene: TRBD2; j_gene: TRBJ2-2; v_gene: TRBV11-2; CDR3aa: CASSKTPSGLNTGELFF; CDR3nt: TGTGCCAGCAGCAAAACCCCTAGCGGCCTGAACACCGGGGAGCTGTTTTTT
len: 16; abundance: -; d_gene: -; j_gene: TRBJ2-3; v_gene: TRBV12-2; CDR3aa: CASRFPSGSTTDTQYF; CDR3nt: TGTGCAAGTCGCTTCCCGAGCGGGAGTACCACAGATACGCAGTATTTT
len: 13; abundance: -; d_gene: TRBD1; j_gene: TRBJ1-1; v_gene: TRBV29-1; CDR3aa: CSVGAGGAYEAFF; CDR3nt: TGCAGCGTTGGGGCAGGGGGAGCTTATGAAGCTTTCTTT
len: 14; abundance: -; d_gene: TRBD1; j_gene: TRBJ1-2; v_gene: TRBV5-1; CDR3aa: CASSSGQGRYGYTF; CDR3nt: TGCGCCAGCAGCTCTGGACAGGGCCGATATGGCTACACCTTC
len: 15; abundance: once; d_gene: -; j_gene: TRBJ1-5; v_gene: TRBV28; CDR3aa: CASSFIGRPDQPQHF; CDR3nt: TGTGCCAGCAGTTTTATAGGCAGGCCTGATCAGCCCCAGCATTTT
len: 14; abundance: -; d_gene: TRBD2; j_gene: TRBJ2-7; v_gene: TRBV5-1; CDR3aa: CASSLLAGEYEQYF; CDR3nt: TGCGCCAGCAGCTTACTAGCGGGAGAATACGAGCAGTACTTC
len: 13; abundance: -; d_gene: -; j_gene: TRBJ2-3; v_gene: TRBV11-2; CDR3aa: CASSFSGTDTQYF; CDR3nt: TGTGCCAGCAGCTTTTCGGGCACAGATACGCAGTATTTT
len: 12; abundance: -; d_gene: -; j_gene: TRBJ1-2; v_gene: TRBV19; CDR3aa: CASSIRGYGYTF; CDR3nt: TGTGCCAGTAGTATAAGAGGCTATGGCTACACCTTC
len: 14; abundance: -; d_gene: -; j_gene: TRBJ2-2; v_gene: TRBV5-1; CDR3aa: CASSVNLLTGELFF; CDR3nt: TGCGCCAGCAGCGTAAACTTACTCACCGGGGAGCTGTTTTTT
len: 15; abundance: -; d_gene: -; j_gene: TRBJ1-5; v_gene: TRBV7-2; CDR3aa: CASTKLGGSNQPQHF; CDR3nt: TGTGCCAGCACCAAACTCGGGGGAAGCAATCAGCCCCAGCATTTT
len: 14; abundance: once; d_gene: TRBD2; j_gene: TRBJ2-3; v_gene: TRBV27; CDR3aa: CASTSGRLGDTQYF; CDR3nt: TGTGCCAGCACAAGCGGGAGGTTAGGAGATACGCAGTATTTT
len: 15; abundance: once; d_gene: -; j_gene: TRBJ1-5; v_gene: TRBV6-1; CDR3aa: CASRMFLGEPQPQHF; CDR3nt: TGTGCCAGCAGAATGTTTCTAGGGGAACCTCAGCCCCAGCATTTT
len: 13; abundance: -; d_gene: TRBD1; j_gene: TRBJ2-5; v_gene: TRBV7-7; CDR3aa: CASSQDREETQYF; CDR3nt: TGTGCTAGCAGCCAAGACAGGGAAGAGACCCAGTACTTC
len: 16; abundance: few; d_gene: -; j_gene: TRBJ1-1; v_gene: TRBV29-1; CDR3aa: CSVLKGFPARNTEAFF; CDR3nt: TGCAGCGTTCTAAAGGGGTTTCCGGCGAGGAACACTGAAGCTTTCTTT
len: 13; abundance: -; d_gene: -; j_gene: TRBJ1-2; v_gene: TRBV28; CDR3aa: CASYSGIRDGYTF; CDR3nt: TGTGCCAGTTACTCAGGGATTCGGGATGGCTACACCTTC
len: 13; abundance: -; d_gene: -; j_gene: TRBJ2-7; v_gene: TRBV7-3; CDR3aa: CASSLTGAREQYF; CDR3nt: TGTGCCAGCAGCTTAACAGGGGCAAGGGAGCAGTACTTC
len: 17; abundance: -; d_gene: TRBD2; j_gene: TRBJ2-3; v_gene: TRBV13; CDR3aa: CASSGSGRHPSTDTQYF; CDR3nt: TGTGCCAGCAGCGGAAGCGGGAGGCATCCTAGCACAGATACGCAGTATTTT
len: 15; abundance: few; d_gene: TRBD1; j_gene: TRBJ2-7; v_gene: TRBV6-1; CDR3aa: CASSEAGTGVYEQYF; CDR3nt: TGTGCCAGCAGTGAAGCGGGGACAGGGGTATACGAGCAGTACTTC
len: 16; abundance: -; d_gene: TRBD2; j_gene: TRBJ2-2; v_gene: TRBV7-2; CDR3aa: CASSPRGGRYTGELFF; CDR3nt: TGTGCCAGCAGTCCACGGGGGGGCCGATACACCGGGGAGCTGTTTTTT
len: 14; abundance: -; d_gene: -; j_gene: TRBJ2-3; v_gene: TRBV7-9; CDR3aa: CASSSAQGTDTQYF; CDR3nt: TGTGCCAGCAGCTCGGCCCAGGGCACAGATACGCAGTATTTT
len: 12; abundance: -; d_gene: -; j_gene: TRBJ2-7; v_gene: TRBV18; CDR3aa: CASSLASYEQYF; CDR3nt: TGTGCCAGCTCACTGGCCAGTTACGAGCAGTACTTC
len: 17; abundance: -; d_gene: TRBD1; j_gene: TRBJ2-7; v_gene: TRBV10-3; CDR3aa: CAISEPARGRNSYEQYF; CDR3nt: TGTGCCATCAGTGAACCCGCGAGGGGGCGGAATTCCTACGAGCAGTACTTC
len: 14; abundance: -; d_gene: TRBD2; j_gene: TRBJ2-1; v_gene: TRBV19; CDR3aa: CASSTRGGDDEQFF; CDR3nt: TGTGCCAGTAGTACCCGCGGGGGGGACGATGAGCAGTTCTTC
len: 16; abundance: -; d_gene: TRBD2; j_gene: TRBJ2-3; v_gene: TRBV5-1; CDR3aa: CASSWGAGPSGDTQYF; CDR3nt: TGCGCCAGCAGCTGGGGAGCGGGGCCTAGTGGGGATACGCAGTATTTT
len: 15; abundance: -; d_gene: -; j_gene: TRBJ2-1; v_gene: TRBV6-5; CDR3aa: CASSQTGSSYNEQFF; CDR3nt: TGTGCCAGCAGTCAGACCGGGAGCTCCTACAATGAGCAGTTCTTC
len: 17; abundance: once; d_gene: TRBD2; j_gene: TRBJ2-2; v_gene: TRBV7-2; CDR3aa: CASSLAERGGPTGELFF; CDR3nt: TGTGCCAGCAGCTTAGCTGAACGGGGGGGCCCCACCGGGGAGCTGTTTTTT
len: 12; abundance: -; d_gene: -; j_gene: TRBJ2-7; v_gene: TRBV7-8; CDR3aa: CASSPHTYEQYF; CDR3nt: TGTGCCAGCAGCCCCCACACCTACGAGCAGTACTTC
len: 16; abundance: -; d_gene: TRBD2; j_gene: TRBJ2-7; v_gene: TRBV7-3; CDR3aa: CASSPTGTTSLYEQYF; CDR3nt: TGTGCCAGCAGCCCTACCGGGACTACATCCTTATACGAGCAGTACTTC
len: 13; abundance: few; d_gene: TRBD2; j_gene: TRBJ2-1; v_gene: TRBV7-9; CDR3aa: CASSLVAGNEQFF; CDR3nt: TGTGCCAGCAGCTTAGTAGCGGGCAATGAGCAGTTCTTC
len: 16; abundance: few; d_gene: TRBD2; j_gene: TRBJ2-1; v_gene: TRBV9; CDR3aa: CASSGLAGGPINEQFF; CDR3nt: TGTGCCAGCAGCGGATTAGCGGGAGGGCCGATCAATGAGCAGTTCTTC
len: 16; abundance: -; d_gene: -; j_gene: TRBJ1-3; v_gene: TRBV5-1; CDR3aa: CASSLVGQSSGNTIYF; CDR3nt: TGCGCCAGCAGCTTGGTTGGACAGAGCTCTGGAAACACCATATATTTT
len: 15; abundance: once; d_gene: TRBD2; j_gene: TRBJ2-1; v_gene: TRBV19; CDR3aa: CASSIASGRAREQFF; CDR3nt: TGTGCCAGTAGTATAGCGAGCGGGAGGGCGCGGGAGCAGTTCTTC
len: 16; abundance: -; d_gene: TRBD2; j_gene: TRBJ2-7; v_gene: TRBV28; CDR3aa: CASSLTPWTSGYEQYF; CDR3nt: TGTGCCAGCAGTTTAACGCCCTGGACTAGCGGCTACGAGCAGTACTTC
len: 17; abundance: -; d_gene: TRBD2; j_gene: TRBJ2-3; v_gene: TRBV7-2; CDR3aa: CASSSRLAGAGTDTQYF; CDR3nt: TGTGCCAGCAGCTCCAGACTAGCGGGGGCCGGCACAGATACGCAGTATTTT
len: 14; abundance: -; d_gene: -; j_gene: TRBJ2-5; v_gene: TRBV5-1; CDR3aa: CASSSGTRGETQYF; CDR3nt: TGCGCCAGCAGCAGCGGAACTAGGGGGGAGACCCAGTACTTC
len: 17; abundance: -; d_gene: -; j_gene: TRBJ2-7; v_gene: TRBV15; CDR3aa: CATSRDYGAPALYEQYF; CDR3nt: TGTGCCACCAGCAGAGATTATGGGGCCCCAGCCCTCTACGAGCAGTACTTC
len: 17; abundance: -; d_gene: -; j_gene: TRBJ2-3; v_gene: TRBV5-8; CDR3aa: CASSLEGVGGPTDTQYF; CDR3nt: TGTGCCAGCAGCTTGGAGGGGGTGGGAGGGCCGACAGATACGCAGTATTTT
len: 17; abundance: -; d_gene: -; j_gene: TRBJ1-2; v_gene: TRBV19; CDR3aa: CASSINPGQNLLYGYTF; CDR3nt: TGTGCCAGTAGTATAAACCCAGGACAGAATCTTCTCTATGGCTACACCTTC
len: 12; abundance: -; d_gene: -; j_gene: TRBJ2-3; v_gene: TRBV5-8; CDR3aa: CASNQFPGRQYF; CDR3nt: TGTGCCAGCAACCAATTCCCTGGTAGGCAGTATTTT
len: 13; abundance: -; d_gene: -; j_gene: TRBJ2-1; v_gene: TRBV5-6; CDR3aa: CASSPGWGNEQFF; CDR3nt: TGTGCCAGCAGCCCGGGATGGGGCAATGAGCAGTTCTTC
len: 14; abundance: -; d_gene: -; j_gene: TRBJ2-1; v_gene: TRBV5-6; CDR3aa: CASSSVTDEDEQFF; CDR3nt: TGTGCCAGCAGTTCAGTGACTGACGAGGATGAGCAGTTCTTC
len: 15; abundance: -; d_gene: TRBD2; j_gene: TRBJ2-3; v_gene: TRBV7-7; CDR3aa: CASSPGLAGGDTQYF; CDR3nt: TGTGCTAGCAGCCCCGGACTAGCGGGAGGAGATACGCAGTATTTT